This T cell receptor (beta chain) derives from a study of neurological immune-mediated disorders. Findings of the study overall: HTLV-1-associated myelopathy displayed the greatest TCR clonal expansion, and multiple sclerosis exhibited the smallest, lower than that of healthy controls.

Using its own MiXCR run on the 5' RACE reads, TCRdb lists one record per CDR3 protein. The profile shows approximately 30,000 distinct CDR3 sequences, more than 10% of them singletons. This clonotype has ten or more counts. Its antigen is not identified. Time point here: longitudinal time-point 2. V trimming: 7 bases; J trimming: 7 bases; junction bases outside the gene matches: 9. The CDR3 spans 14 residues. Germline-derived CDR1 and CDR2 are MNHNY and SVGAGI (reference sequence). The chain couples TRBV6-6 to TRBJ2-2, with 7 bases fitting TRBD2. Sequences were obtained from PBMCs. The receptor was isolated from a woman aged 40 to 50 in good health. The CDR3 nucleotides read TGTGCCAGCACCGTATCACTAGCGTACGGGGAGCTGTTTTTT. Protein: CASTVSLAYGELFF.